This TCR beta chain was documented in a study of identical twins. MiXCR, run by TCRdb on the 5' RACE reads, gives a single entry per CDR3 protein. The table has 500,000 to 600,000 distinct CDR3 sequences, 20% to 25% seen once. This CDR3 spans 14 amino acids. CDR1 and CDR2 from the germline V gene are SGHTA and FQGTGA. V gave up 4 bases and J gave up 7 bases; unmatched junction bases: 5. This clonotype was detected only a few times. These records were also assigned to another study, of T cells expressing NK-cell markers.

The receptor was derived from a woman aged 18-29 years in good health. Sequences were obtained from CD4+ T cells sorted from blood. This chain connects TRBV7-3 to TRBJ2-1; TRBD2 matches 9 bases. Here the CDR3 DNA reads TGTGCCAGCAGCTCAGCGGGGGGTCCTAATGAGCAGTTCTTC. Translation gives CASSSAGGPNEQFF.